The source of this TCR beta chain is a study of beta chain features in type 1 diabetes. Study-wide results and caveats: All four CD4+ subsets of Type 1 diabetes patients contained TCRB CDR3s that were moderately but significantly shorter.

Reverse transcription of all isolated RNA meant that expressed TCRB transcripts were sequenced. The assay was immunoSEQ multiplex PCR, and TCRdb's table has in-frame clones only and misses some. The profile shows under 850,000 clones, roughly 12% of them singletons. Worth noting for this clone: Antigen: not known.

Germline values: CDR1 MNHNY, CDR2 SVGAGI (reference sequence). The CDR3 length is 12 residues. The V and J ends lost 7 bases and 8 bases respectively, with 14 bases between them. This TCR was sampled from a man younger than 35 with type 1 diabetes. The V call is TRBV6-6, the J call TRBJ1-1; a possible D gene is TRBD1 (5 bases). The sequenced material came from naive CD4+ T cells from blood. The CDR3 bases are TGTGCCAGCAATCCGGACACCAGGGAAGCTTTCTTT. Protein: CASNPDTREAFF.